The sequence of this TCR beta chain was determined in a study of T-cell reconstitution after alpha-beta-depleted transplantation in children. The TCRbeta library incorporated unique molecular identifiers. Each CDR3 protein is one row after TCRdb ran MiXCR on the PCR reads. The sample consists of approximately 980,000 distinct CDR3 sequences, 25% to 30% of them appearing once. Germline lookup yields CDR1 SGHRS and CDR2 YFSETQ. Trimming left V 5 bases short and J 5 bases short, with 16 bases between. CDR3 size: 14 residues. This clonotype has ten or more counts. This TCR was sampled from a boy under two years old who had a stem cell transplant for SCID, so the T cells may come from the graft donor. The sequenced sample was PBMCs, mostly from graft donor cells, obtained 360 days after TCRalphabeta/CD19-depleted stem cell transplant. The rearrangement links TRBV5-1 to TRBJ2-5; the D gene is possibly TRBD2 (7 bases). The CDR3 bases are TGCGCCAGCAGTCCTGGGGGGGCCGGGGAGACCCAGTACTTC. This encodes CASSPGGAGETQYF.